This T cell receptor beta chain was retrieved from a study of blood T cell repertoires in COVID-19. On the study more broadly: T cells, B-cell-depleted T cells, or PBMCs provided the cDNA or gDNA that served as material.

The CDR3 is 13 amino acids. V dropped 8 bases and J dropped 2; count of bases not matched to a gene: 0. In germline, CDR1 is SEHNR, CDR2 FQNEAQ (reference sequence). Using immunoSEQ multiplex PCR, the repertoire was profiled, and TCRdb retains in-frame clones only, with some absent. The table shows roughly 200,000 clones, with approximately 84% occurring only once. This TCR came from a woman aged 80 or over with acute or convalescent COVID-19. Sequenced: peripheral blood. The rearrangement uses TRBV7-9 and TRBJ2-7, with TRBD2 matching over 13 bases. The CDR3 DNA is TGTGCCAGCGGACTAGCGGGAGCCTACGAGCAGTACTTC. Protein product: CASGLAGAYEQYF.